These T cell receptor beta chains were read from a single sample in a study of T cells expressing NK-cell markers. No DNA is given; TCRdb re-called the 5' RACE reads and lists each CDR3 protein once. The sample features some 450,000 distinct CDR3 sequences, with approximately 7% in its top ten. Specimen: blood T cells: a sorted CD56 or NKG2C T cell subset, CD4+ or CD8+ T cells, or bulk PBMC T cells (not recorded which). The receptors here all came from a woman aged 18 to 75 in good health. CDR3s include the opening cysteine and the closing phenylalanine or tryptophan. Fields, in order: J gene, CDR3 length, V gene, CDR3 protein.

>TRBJ1-2|16|TRBV7-9
CASSSYFLGQGDGYTF
>TRBJ2-5|15|TRBV5-1
CASSRTGGPEETQYF
>TRBJ2-5|16|TRBV9
CASSVGAGGLGETQYF
>TRBJ1-5|14|TRBV4-3
CASSQDRTNQPQHF
>TRBJ2-3|15|TRBV24-1
CATSAGRVGTDTQYF
>TRBJ1-1|15|TRBV20-1
CSARDAPGGHTEAFF
>TRBJ2-5|14|TRBV11-3
CASSLQGQDGTQYF
>TRBJ2-7|13|TRBV5-1
CASSFGTNYEQYF
>TRBJ2-1|15|TRBV27
CASSELAGGFNEQFF
>TRBJ1-1|13|TRBV19
CASMDSMNTEAFF
>TRBJ1-1|13|TRBV7-9
CASSLATNTEAFF
>TRBJ1-2|15|TRBV9
CASSVGERGSYGYTF
>TRBJ2-3|12|TRBV10-3
CAISGGEDTQYF
>TRBJ2-2|16|TRBV5-5
CASSLEGQVNTGELFF
>TRBJ1-5|16|TRBV4-3
CASSQEGGQTNQPQHF
>TRBJ1-2|14|TRBV11-2
CASSPISGRVGYTF
>TRBJ2-3|12|TRBV29-1
CSVPPVGDTQYF
>TRBJ2-7|14|TRBV4-3
CASSQDVPAGEQYF
>TRBJ1-1|15|TRBV3-1
CASSRGQGSSTEAFF